The sequence of this T cell receptor beta chain was determined in a study of regulatory T cells in long-lasting Graves disease. Study-wide findings and caveats: Persistent disease showed a preference for TRBV28, TRBJ1-2 and TRBJ2-5.

Germline CDR1 MNHNS, CDR2 SASEGT. The CDR3 extends over 14 amino acids. Trimming left V 0 bases short and J 9 bases short, with 12 bases between. To make TCR beta libraries, researchers used iRepertoire HTBI primers and Arm-PCR of CDR3 regions. Via MiXCR, TCRdb re-called the multiplex PCR reads, giving one row per CDR3 protein. The sample holds hundreds of thousands of distinct CDR3 sequences, 16% seen once. This clonotype was counted at least ten times. As yet, its antigen is unknown. Time point described: newly diagnosed GD, antithyroid drugs for less than 3 months. Making the TCR library involved RNA that had been extracted from PBMCs. This sample also belongs to another study, concerning T cells in Graves' hyperthyroidism and ophthalmopathy. That source reports: Researchers ran a first-round RT-PCR on the TCR CDR3 using the HTBI primer set. A model of 13 V-J features distinguished ophthalmopathy from stable hyperthyroidism.

This TCR came from a woman in her twenties or thirties with Graves disease. The rearrangement uses TRBV6-1 and TRBJ1-3; D not certain. The sample consisted of peripheral blood mononuclear cells (PBMCs), taken at new diagnosis, from a patient treated with antithyroid drugs. The CDR3 DNA follows: TGTGCCAGCAGTGAAGCTCCTCAACAGACCACCATATATTTT. Its translation: CASSEAPQQTTIYF.